This T cell receptor beta chain was profiled in a study of T cell changes during pregnancy in multiple sclerosis. Sequencing was performed with immunoSEQ multiplex PCR; in TCRdb, only in-frame clones are kept and a portion is missing. Here the sample spans some 71,000 clones, approximately 90% being singletons. The receptor was derived from a female donor with multiple sclerosis, enrolled in a pregnancy study. The starting material was peripheral blood, obtained in the third trimester of pregnancy.

The CDR3 DNA sequence: TGTGCCAGTAGGGCCTTTAGATCTAGCGGGGTCTCCTACAATGAGCAGTTCTTC. The encoded protein is CASRAFRSSGVSYNEQFF. The chain recombines TRBV19 with TRBJ2-1, with 9 bases that match TRBD2. This CDR3 contains 18 residues. V shed 6 bases, J shed 0 bases, and the junction held 12 bases outside the gene matches. CDR1 is LNHDA, CDR2 SQIVND, per germline (reference sequence). Full variable domain (remainder filled in from reference TRBV19 and TRBJ2-1): DGGITQSPKYLFRKEGQNVTLSCEQNLNHDAMYWYRQDPGQGLRLIYYSQIVNDFQKGDIAEGYSVSREKKESFPLTVTSAQKNPTAFYLCASRAFRSSGVSYNEQFFGPGTRLTVL.